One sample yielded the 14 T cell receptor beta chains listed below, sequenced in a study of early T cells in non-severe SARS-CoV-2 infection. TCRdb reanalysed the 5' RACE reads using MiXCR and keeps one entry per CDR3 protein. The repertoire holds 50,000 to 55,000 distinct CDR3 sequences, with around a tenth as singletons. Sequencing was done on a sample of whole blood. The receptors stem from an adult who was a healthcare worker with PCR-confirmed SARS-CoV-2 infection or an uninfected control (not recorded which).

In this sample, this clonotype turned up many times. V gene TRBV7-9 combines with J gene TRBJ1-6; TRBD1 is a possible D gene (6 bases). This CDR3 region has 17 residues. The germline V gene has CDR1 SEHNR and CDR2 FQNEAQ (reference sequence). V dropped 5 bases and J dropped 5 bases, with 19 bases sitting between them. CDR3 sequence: CASSQNQGPADNSPLHF. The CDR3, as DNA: TGTGCCAGCAGCCAGAATCAGGGGCCGGCCGATAATTCACCCCTCCACTTT. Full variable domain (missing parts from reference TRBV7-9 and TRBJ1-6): DTGVSQNPRHKITKRGQNVTFRCDPISEHNRLYWYRQTLGQGPEFLTYFQNEAQLEKSRLLSDRFSAERPKGSFSTLEIQRTEQGDSAMYLCASSQNQGPADNSPLHFGNGTRLTVT.

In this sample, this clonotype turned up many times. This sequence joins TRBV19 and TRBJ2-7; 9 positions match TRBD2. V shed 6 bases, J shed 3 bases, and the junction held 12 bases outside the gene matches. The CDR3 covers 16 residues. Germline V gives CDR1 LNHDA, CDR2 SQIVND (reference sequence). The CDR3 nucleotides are TGTGCCAGTAGCGACCCTCTAGCGGGGAGTTTCTACGAGCAGTACTTC. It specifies CASSDPLAGSFYEQYF.

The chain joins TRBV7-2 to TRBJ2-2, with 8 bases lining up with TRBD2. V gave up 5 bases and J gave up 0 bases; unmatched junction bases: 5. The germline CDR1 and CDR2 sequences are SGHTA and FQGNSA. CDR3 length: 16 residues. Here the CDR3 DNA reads TGTGCCAGCAGCACCGTGGGACTAGCGAACACCGGGGAGCTGTTTTTT. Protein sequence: CASSTVGLANTGELFF. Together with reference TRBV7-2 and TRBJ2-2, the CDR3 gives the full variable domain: GAGVSQSPSNKVTEKGKDVELRCDPISGHTALYWYRQSLGQGLEFLIYFQGNSAPDKSGLPSDRFSAERTGGSVSTLTIQRTQQEDSAVYLCASSTVGLANTGELFFGEGSRLTVL.

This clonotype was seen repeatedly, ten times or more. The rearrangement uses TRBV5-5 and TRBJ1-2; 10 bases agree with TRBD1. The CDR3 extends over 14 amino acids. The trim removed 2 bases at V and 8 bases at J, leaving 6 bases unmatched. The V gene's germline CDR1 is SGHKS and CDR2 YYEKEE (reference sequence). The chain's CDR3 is CASSLETGGGGYTF. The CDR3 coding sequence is TGTGCCAGCAGCTTAGAGACAGGGGGCGGCGGCTACACCTTC. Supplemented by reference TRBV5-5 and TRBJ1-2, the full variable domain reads DAGVTQSPTHLIKTRGQQVTLRCSPISGHKSVSWYQQVLGQGPQFIFQYYEKEERGRGNFPDRFSARQFPNYSSELNVNALLLGDSALYLCASSLETGGGGYTFGSGTRLTVV.

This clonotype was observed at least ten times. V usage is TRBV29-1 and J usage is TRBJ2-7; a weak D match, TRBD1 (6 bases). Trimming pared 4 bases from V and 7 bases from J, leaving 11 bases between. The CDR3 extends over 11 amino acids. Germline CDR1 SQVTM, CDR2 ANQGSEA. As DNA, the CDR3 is TGCAGCGTTGGTGTTCAGGGGGAGCAGTACTTC. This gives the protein CSVGVQGEQYF.

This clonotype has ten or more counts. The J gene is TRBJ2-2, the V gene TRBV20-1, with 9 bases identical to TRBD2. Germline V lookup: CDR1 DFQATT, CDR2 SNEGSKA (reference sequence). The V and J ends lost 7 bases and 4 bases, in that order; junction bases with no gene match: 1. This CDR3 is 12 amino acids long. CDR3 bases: TGCAGTGGGCGGGGGGGCACCGGGGAGCTGTTTTTT. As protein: CSGRGGTGELFF.

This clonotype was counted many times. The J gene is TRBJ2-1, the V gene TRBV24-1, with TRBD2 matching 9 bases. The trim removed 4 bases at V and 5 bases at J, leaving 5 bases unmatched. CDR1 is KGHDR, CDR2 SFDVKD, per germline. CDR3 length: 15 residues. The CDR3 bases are TGTGCCACCAGTGAAAGAGCGGGAGGACACAATGAGCAGTTCTTC. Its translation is CATSERAGGHNEQFF.

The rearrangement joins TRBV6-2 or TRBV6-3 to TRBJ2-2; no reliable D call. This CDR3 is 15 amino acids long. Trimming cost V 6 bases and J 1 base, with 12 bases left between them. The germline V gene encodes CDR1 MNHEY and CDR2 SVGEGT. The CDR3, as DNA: TGTGCCAGCAGGATATCAACGCTGAACACCGGGGAGCTGTTTTTT. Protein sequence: CASRISTLNTGELFF.

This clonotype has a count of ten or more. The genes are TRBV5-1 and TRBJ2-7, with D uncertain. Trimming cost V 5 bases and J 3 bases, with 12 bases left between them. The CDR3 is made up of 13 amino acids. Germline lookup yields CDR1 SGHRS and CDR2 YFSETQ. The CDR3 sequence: CASSSPNNYEQYF. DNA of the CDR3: TGCGCCAGCAGTTCTCCCAACAACTACGAGCAGTACTTC.

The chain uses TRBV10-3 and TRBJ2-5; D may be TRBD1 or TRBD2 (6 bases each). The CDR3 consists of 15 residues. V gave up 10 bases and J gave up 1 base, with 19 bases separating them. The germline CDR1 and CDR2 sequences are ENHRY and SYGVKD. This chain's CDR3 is CATKARKGGQETQYF. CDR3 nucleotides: TGTGCCACCAAGGCGAGGAAGGGGGGCCAAGAGACCCAGTACTTC.

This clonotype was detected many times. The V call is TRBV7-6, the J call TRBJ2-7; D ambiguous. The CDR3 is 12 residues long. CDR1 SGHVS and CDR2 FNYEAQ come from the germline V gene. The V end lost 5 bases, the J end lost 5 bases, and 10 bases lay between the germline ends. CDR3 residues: CASSPLRDEQYF. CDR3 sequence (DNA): TGTGCCAGCAGCCCTTTACGGGACGAGCAGTACTTC.

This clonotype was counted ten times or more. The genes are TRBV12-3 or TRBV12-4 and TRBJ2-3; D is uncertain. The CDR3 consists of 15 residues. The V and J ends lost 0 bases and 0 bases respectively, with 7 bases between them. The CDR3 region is CASSLAGSSTDTQYF. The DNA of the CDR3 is TGTGCCAGCAGTTTAGCGGGAAGTAGCACAGATACGCAGTATTTT.

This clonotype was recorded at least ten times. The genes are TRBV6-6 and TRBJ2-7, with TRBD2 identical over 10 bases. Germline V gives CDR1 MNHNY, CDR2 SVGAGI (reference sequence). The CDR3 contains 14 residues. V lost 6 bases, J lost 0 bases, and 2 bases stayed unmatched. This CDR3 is CASRTSGLSYEQYF. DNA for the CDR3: TGTGCCAGCAGGACTAGCGGGCTCTCCTACGAGCAGTACTTC.

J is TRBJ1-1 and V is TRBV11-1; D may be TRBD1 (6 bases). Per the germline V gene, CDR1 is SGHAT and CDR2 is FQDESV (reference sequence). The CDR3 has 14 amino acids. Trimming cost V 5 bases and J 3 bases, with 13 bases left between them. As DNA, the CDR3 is TGTGCCAGCAGCCGTGACAGGCTATACACTGAAGCTTTCTTT. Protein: CASSRDRLYTEAFF.